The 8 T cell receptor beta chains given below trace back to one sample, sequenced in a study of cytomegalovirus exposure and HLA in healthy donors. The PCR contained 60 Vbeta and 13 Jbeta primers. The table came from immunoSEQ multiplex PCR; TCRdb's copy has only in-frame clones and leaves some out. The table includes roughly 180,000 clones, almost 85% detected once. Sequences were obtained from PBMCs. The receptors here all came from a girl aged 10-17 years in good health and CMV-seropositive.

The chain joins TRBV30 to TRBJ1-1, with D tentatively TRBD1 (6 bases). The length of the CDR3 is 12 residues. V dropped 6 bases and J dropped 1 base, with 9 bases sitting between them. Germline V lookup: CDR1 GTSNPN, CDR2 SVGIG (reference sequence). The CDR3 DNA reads TGTGCCTGCAGACAGGAGAACACTGAAGCTTTCTTT. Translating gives CACRQENTEAFF.

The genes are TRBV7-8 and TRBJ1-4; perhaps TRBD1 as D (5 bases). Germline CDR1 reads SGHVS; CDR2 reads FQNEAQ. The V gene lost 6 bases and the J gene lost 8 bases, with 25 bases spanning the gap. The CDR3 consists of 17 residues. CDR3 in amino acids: CASRLRFLTGGWEKLFF. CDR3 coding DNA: TGTGCCAGCAGGCTCCGGTTTTTAACCGGGGGGTGGGAAAAACTGTTTTTT.

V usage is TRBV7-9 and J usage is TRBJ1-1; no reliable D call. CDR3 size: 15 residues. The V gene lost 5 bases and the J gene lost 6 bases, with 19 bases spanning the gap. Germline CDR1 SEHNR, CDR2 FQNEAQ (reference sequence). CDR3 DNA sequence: TGTGCCAGCAGCCGGGGATTGGCTTTGTACGCTGAAGCTTTCTTT. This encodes CASSRGLALYAEAFF. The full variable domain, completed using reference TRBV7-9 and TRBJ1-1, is DTGVSQNPRHKITKRGQNVTFRCDPISEHNRLYWYRQTLGQGPEFLTYFQNEAQLEKSRLLSDRFSAERPKGSFSTLEIQRTEQGDSAMYLCASSRGLALYAEAFFGQGTRLTVV.

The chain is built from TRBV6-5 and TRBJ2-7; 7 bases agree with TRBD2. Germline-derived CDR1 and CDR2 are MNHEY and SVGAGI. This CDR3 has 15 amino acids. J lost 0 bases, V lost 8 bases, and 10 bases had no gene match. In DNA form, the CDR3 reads TGTGCCAGCGGTTCCCTCGGGGAGGGCTCCTACGAGCAGTACTTC. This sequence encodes CASGSLGEGSYEQYF.

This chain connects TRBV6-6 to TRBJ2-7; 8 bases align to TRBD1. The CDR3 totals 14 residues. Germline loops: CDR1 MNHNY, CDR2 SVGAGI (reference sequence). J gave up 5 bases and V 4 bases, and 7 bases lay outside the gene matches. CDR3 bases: TGTGCCAGCAGTTCTAGGACAGGGATCCACGAGCAGTACTTC. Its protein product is CASSSRTGIHEQYF.

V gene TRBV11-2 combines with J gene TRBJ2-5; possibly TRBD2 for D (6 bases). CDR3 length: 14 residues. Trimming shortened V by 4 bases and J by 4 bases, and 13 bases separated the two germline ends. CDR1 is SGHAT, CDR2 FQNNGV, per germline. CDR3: CASSWVGGIETQYF. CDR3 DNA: TGTGCCAGCAGCTGGGTCGGGGGAATAGAGACCCAGTACTTC.

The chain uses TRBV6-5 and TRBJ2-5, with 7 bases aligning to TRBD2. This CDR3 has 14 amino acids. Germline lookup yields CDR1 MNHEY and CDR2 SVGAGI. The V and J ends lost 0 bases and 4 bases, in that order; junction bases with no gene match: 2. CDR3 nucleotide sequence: TGTGCCAGCAGTTACTCGGGGAGGGGAGAGACCCAGTACTTC. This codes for CASSYSGRGETQYF.

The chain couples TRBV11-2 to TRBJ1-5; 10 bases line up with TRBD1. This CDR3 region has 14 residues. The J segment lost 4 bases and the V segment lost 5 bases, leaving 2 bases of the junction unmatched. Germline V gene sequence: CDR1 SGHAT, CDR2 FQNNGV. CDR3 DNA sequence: TGTGCCAGCAGCCGGACAGGGGGTAATCAGCCCCAGCATTTT. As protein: CASSRTGGNQPQHF.